The TCR beta chain under discussion was sequenced for a study of a mutant IDH1 vaccine in newly diagnosed glioma. The method was immunoSEQ multiplex PCR; TCRdb's version includes in-frame clones alone and lacks a portion of them. Of about 67,000 clones in the sample, approximately 82% were seen once. Specified time point: baseline, week 1 (first vaccination visit). Treatment: pre-vaccination baseline after standard-of-care therapy. The V gene end was trimmed by 1 base and the J gene end by 7 bases; junction bases not matched to a gene: 14. Germline V CDR1 and CDR2: SGHRS, YFSETQ. CDR3 length: 16 amino acids.

The sample consisted of peripheral blood mononuclear cells (PBMCs), taken from a glioma patient treated with radiotherapy, temozolomide or both. The clonotype originates from a woman aged 18-29 years with glioma. Some clones in this sample may be carry-over from other donors' samples. The chain carries TRBV5-1 and TRBJ2-7, with 7 nucleotides matching TRBD1. CDR3 protein: CASSLIGQGDNMEQYF. The CDR3 DNA reads as TGCGCCAGCAGCTTGATCGGTCAGGGGGATAACATGGAGCAGTACTTC. Drawing the rest from reference TRBV5-1 and TRBJ2-7, the complete variable domain is KAGVTQTPRYLIKTRGQQVTLSCSPISGHRSVSWYQQTPGQGLQFLFEYFSETQRNKGNFPGRFSGRQFSNSRSEMNVSTLELGDSALYLCASSLIGQGDNMEQYFGPGTRLTVT.